This TCR beta chain came from a study of molecular identifiers for immune sequencing clone quantification. This clonotype occurred many times. Trimming removed 4 bases from V and 4 bases from J; junction bases left unmatched: 16. CDR1 is SQVTM and CDR2 is ANQGSEA in the germline V gene. The CDR3 length is 19 residues. Previously described methods with listed TCR primers produced the bulk TCR libraries. MiXCR, applied by TCRdb to the PCR reads, yields one record per CDR3 protein. This sample has more than 550,000 distinct CDR3 sequences, with 25% found just once. Naive CD8 T cell sorting was performed on the CD8+CD4-CCR7+CD45RA+ phenotype.

This clonotype was sampled from a human donor in good health. Some libraries in this study had Jurkat cell RNA spiked in. Sequencing was performed on naive CD8+ T cells from blood, with Jurkat cell RNA spiked in. Subset defined: FACS-sorted CD8+CD4-CCR7+CD45RA+ naive T cells. The rearrangement uses TRBV29-1 and TRBJ2-3; 14 bases map to TRBD2. This CDR3 is CSVVGGLAGDGNGPDTQYF. As DNA, the CDR3 is TGCAGCGTTGTTGGGGGACTAGCGGGAGACGGAAATGGGCCAGATACGCAGTATTTT.